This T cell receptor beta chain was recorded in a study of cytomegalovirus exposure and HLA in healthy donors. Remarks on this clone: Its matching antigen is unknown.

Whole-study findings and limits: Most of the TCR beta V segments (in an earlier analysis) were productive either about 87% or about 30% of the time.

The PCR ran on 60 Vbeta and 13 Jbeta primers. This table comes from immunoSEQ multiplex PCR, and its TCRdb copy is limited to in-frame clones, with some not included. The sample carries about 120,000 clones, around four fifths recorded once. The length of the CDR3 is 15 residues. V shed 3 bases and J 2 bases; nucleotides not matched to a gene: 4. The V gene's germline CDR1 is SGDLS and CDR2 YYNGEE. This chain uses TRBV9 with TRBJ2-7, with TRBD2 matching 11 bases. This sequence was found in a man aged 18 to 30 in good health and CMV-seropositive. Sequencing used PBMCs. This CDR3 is CASSASGGPAYEQYF. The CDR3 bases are TGTGCCAGCAGCGCTAGCGGGGGGCCCGCCTACGAGCAGTACTTC.